Here is one T cell receptor (beta chain) with its context. What it binds is unknown. These data originate in a study of Graves' ophthalmopathy and Graves' hyperthyroidism. Each donor who had ophthalmopathy showed moderate-to-severe activity, a CAS of ≥3, a NOSPECS of ≥4, and a duration under 3 months. Serum thyroxine and TRAb, along with clinical symptoms, thyroid ultrasound and orbital computed tomography, were what diagnosis relied on. PBMCs were isolated from an approximately 9.4 ml sample of fresh peripheral blood. General observations from the study: The model reached 65% to 71% sensitivity and roughly 72% specificity for predicting ophthalmopathy progression.

TCR beta CDR3 regions were amplified from RNA transcripts. HTBI primers were used in a first-round RT-PCR, which preceded a second-round multiplex PCR. TCRdb processed the multiplex PCR reads anew with MiXCR; each CDR3 protein has one entry. The sample consists of hundreds of thousands of distinct CDR3 sequences, about two fifths of them appearing once. The sequence derives from an adult man with Graves' ophthalmopathy. Sequences were obtained from peripheral blood.

The CDR3 DNA follows: TGTGCCATCAGTGGGGGGACAGGGTACGGCGAGCTGTTTTTT. It specifies CAISGGTGYGELFF. The J gene is TRBJ2-2, the V gene TRBV10-3, with 9 bases matching TRBD1. With V trimmed by 4 bases and J by 11 bases, 8 bases remained unmatched. From germline, CDR1 is ENHRY and CDR2 SYGVKD. This CDR3 has 14 amino acids.